These 15 T cell receptor beta chains share one sample of origin, sequenced in a study of neurological immune-mediated disorders. TCRdb called the 5' RACE reads again in MiXCR, with one record for every CDR3 protein. The sample has about 59,000 distinct CDR3 sequences; 9.5% to 15% are singletons. Material for sequencing was PBMCs. These receptors all come from a woman aged 55-70 years with HTLV-1-associated myelopathy (HAM/TSP).

This clonotype was found many times. The chain couples TRBV12-3 or TRBV12-4 to TRBJ2-3; 10 bases agree with TRBD2. The trim removed 6 bases at V and 0 bases at J, leaving 0 bases unmatched. This CDR3 spans 14 amino acids. This CDR3 reads CASRTSGSTDTQYF. In nucleotides, the CDR3 is TGTGCCAGCAGGACTAGCGGGAGCACAGATACGCAGTATTTT.

This clonotype was counted many times. The genes are TRBV7-6 and TRBJ2-2; D may be TRBD1 (5 bases). The CDR3 extends over 17 amino acids. Trimming removed 5 bases from V and 3 bases from J, with 19 bases in between. CDR1 and CDR2 (germline): SGHVS, FNYEAQ. The CDR3 DNA is TGTGCCAGCAGCCCACGACAGTGGGGCGAGGACACCGGGGAGCTGTTTTTT. Protein: CASSPRQWGEDTGELFF.

This clonotype was recorded at least ten times. This sequence joins TRBV5-1 and TRBJ2-3; 8 bases fit TRBD1. Per germline, CDR1 SGHRS and CDR2 YFSETQ. J lost 6 bases, V lost 4 bases, and 7 bases had no gene match. The CDR3 sequence is 14 residues long. The CDR3 loop reads CASSPDRQGDTQYF. CDR3 coding DNA: TGCGCCAGCAGCCCGGACAGACAGGGGGATACGCAGTATTTT. Variable domain in full (rest from reference TRBV5-1 and TRBJ2-3): KAGVTQTPRYLIKTRGQQVTLSCSPISGHRSVSWYQQTPGQGLQFLFEYFSETQRNKGNFPGRFSGRQFSNSRSEMNVSTLELGDSALYLCASSPDRQGDTQYFGPGTRLTVL.

In its sample, this clonotype was seen many times. This chain links TRBV28 with TRBJ2-6; the D is unclear. The CDR3 runs to 15 residues. Deletions cut 6 bases from V and 0 bases from J, with 9 bases between. Looked up from germline, CDR1 is MDHEN and CDR2 is SYDVKM. The CDR3 region is CASRGAYSGANVLTF. The DNA of the CDR3 is TGTGCCAGCAGGGGCGCCTACTCTGGGGCCAACGTCCTGACTTTC.

This clonotype was detected ten times or more. In DNA, the CDR3 is TGTGCCACCAGTCAGGGGGGAGCTCTTTGGCAGTTCTTC. Translated, it gives CATSQGGALWQFF. The chain links TRBV24-1 to TRBJ2-1, with D possibly being TRBD1 (7 bases). V lost 6 bases to trimming and J lost 12 bases, with 17 bases between them. Per germline, CDR1 KGHDR and CDR2 SFDVKD. This CDR3 has 13 amino acids.

This clonotype was seen at least ten times. V is TRBV29-1 and J is TRBJ1-3, with 7 positions matching TRBD1. The V and J ends lost 7 bases and 1 base, in that order; junction bases with no gene match: 7. Germline CDR1 reads SQVTM; CDR2 reads ANQGSEA. The CDR3 has 14 amino acids. The CDR3 DNA reads as TGCAGCGCCTCGACAGGGATTTCTGGAAACACCATATATTTT. Protein sequence: CSASTGISGNTIYF.

This clonotype came up many times. V usage is TRBV9 and J usage is TRBJ2-1; unclear D gene. V gave up 3 bases and J gave up 0 bases, with 10 bases separating them. Germline CDR1 reads SGDLS; CDR2 reads YYNGEE. The CDR3 is made up of 15 amino acids. The CDR3 DNA reads TGTGCCAGCAGCGCCTCTGTAAGCTCCTACAATGAGCAGTTCTTC. This encodes CASSASVSSYNEQFF.

Many counts were recorded for this clonotype. The rearrangement uses TRBV28 and TRBJ2-1; 8 bases align to TRBD2. Germline V lookup: CDR1 MDHEN, CDR2 SYDVKM. The CDR3 sequence is 16 residues long. V was clipped by 2 bases and J by 3 bases; unmatched bases: 6. The CDR3 DNA reads as TGTGCCAGCAGTTTAACTTTAGCGGGGAACTACAATGAGCAGTTCTTC. Protein product: CASSLTLAGNYNEQFF.

The table lists this clonotype with many counts. This chain connects TRBV11-1 to TRBJ2-2, with D possibly being TRBD1 or TRBD2 (5 bases each). Germline V gene sequence: CDR1 SGHAT, CDR2 FQDESV (reference sequence). Trimming cost V 3 bases and J 3 bases, with 11 bases left between them. The CDR3 is made up of 15 amino acids. The CDR3: CASSFRGTHTGELFF. CDR3 sequence (DNA): TGTGCCAGCAGCTTTCGTGGGACCCACACCGGGGAGCTGTTTTTT.

Ten or more counts support this clonotype. The rearrangement uses TRBV5-1 and TRBJ1-2; 8 positions match TRBD1. The J segment lost 4 bases and the V segment lost 4 bases, leaving 6 bases of the junction unmatched. This CDR3 has 14 amino acids. Germline loops: CDR1 SGHRS, CDR2 YFSETQ. This CDR3 is CASSAGQGSYGYTF. CDR3 bases: TGCGCCAGCAGCGCCGGACAGGGTTCCTATGGCTACACCTTC. Combining the CDR3 with reference TRBV5-1 and TRBJ1-2 gives the whole variable domain KAGVTQTPRYLIKTRGQQVTLSCSPISGHRSVSWYQQTPGQGLQFLFEYFSETQRNKGNFPGRFSGRQFSNSRSEMNVSTLELGDSALYLCASSAGQGSYGYTFGSGTRLTVV.

Many counts were recorded for this clonotype. CDR3 protein: CSVQGDSRSSYEQYF. CDR3 DNA: TGCAGCGTGCAGGGAGACAGTAGGAGCTCCTACGAGCAGTACTTC. The chain couples TRBV29-1 to TRBJ2-7; the D gene could be TRBD1 or TRBD2 (5 bases each). CDR1 is SQVTM and CDR2 is ANQGSEA in the germline V gene. The germline V and J ends were trimmed by 6 bases and 0 bases, with 18 bases remaining between them. The CDR3 loop spans 15 amino acids.

This clonotype was seen ten or more times. In nucleotides, the CDR3 is TGTGCCAGCAGTTTGGCCCCGAGCTCCTATAATTCACCCCTCCACTTT. It specifies CASSLAPSSYNSPLHF. The chain uses TRBV28 and TRBJ1-6; D uncertain. The CDR3 covers 16 residues. Trimming left V 3 bases short and J 0 bases short, with 9 bases between. Germline V CDR1 and CDR2: MDHEN, SYDVKM.

This clonotype was detected ten times or more. The V gene is TRBV12-3 or TRBV12-4, the J gene TRBJ1-3, with 7 nucleotides matching TRBD1. The CDR3 loop spans 14 amino acids. V lost 6 bases to trimming and J lost 1 base; unmatched junction nucleotides: 3. In DNA form, the CDR3 reads TGTGCCAGCAGCCGACAGGGATCTGGAAACACCATATATTTT. This sequence encodes CASSRQGSGNTIYF.

The rearrangement links TRBV3-1 to TRBJ2-7; 10 nucleotides match TRBD2. There are 16 residues in the CDR3. The germline V gene has CDR1 LGHDT and CDR2 YNNKEL (reference sequence). V was pared by 1 base and J by 5 bases, with 8 bases of the junction left unmatched. This chain's CDR3 is CASSQAQLAGYDEQYF. Here the CDR3 DNA reads TGTGCCAGCAGCCAAGCCCAACTAGCGGGATACGACGAGCAGTACTTC.

This clonotype was seen repeatedly, ten times or more. This chain links TRBV24-1 with TRBJ2-5; D ambiguous. The germline V gene has CDR1 KGHDR and CDR2 SFDVKD. The CDR3 sequence is 14 residues long. V gave up 3 bases and J gave up 2 bases, with 9 bases separating them. DNA of the CDR3: TGTGCCACCAGTGATCGGAAGTCGCAAGAGACCCAGTACTTC. Translation: CATSDRKSQETQYF.